Below, 3 T cell receptor beta chains from the same sample are listed, as sequenced in a study of PD-1 blockade in classical Hodgkin lymphoma. Time point denoted: cycle 4 day 1 (C4D1), after 6 weeks of nivolumab. With no exception, relapse followed autologous stem cell transplantation in all patients, and brentuximab vedotin exposure varied. Magnetic negative selection served to purify CD4+ T cells out of PBMCs that had been thawed. Data came from immunoSEQ multiplex PCR; TCRdb stores just in-frame clones and leaves some out. The sample carries 15,000 to 20,000 clones, 70% to 90% recorded once. Here the sequenced sample was CD4+ T cells from blood, taken before the fourth cycle of nivolumab. The source is a human donor with classical Hodgkin lymphoma.

The J gene is TRBJ2-3, the V gene TRBV6-5; 10 bases align to TRBD2. The length of the CDR3 is 16 residues. Germline V gene lookup returns CDR1 MNHEY and CDR2 SVGAGI. V was clipped by 0 bases and J by 4 bases; unmatched bases: 4. The CDR3 region has the DNA TGTGCCAGCAGTTACTCGCCTAGCGGGAGTCCAGATACGCAGTATTTT. It codes for CASSYSPSGSPDTQYF.

The V gene is TRBV11-3, the J gene TRBJ2-2; TRBD2 agrees at 7 bases. Trimming at V came to 1 base and at J to 5 bases, leaving 4 bases not matched to a gene. In germline, CDR1 is SGHNT, CDR2 YENEEA. CDR3 size: 15 residues. CDR3 DNA: TGTGCCAGCAGCTTAGCTTCTAGCGGTACCGGGGAGCTGTTTTTT. Protein: CASSLASSGTGELFF.

In this sample, this clone turned up a few times. The J gene is TRBJ1-5, the V gene TRBV6-1, with D perhaps TRBD1 (5 bases). This CDR3 has 12 amino acids. V was trimmed by 7 bases and J by 5 bases, leaving 9 bases between them. The V gene's germline CDR1 is MNHNS and CDR2 SASEGT. CDR3 in DNA: TGTGCCAGCACTCAGGGCTATCAGCCCCAGCATTTT. It translates to CASTQGYQPQHF.